The text below deals with one T cell receptor (beta chain). Sequencing libraries for TCR beta were prepared with iRepertoire HTBI primers and Arm-PCR of CDR3 regions. In TCRdb, the multiplex PCR reads were re-called with MiXCR into one record per CDR3 protein. The data show 450,000 to 650,000 distinct CDR3 sequences, with around 16% seen just once and 20% to 30% held by the top ten. The data stem from a study of regulatory T cells in long-lasting Graves disease. Study-level information: Recently diagnosed Graves' patients had received antithyroid drugs for under 3 months.

Sample time point: newly diagnosed GD, antithyroid drugs for less than 3 months. With RNA extracted from PBMCs as input, the TCR library was made. From an endocrinology department in Xi'an, China, came the patients. CDR3 size: 14 residues. The germline gives CDR1 LNHDA, CDR2 SQIVND (reference sequence). Trimming left V 4 bases short and J 4 bases short, with 13 bases between. These records were also assigned to another study, of T cells in Graves' hyperthyroidism and ophthalmopathy. According to that study: TCR CDR3 underwent first-round RT-PCR with the HTBI primer set.

This chain joins TRBV19 and TRBJ1-1; no definite D call. This TCR came from a woman aged 35-65 years with Graves disease. The input for sequencing was peripheral blood mononuclear cells (PBMCs), taken at new diagnosis, from a patient treated with antithyroid drugs. The chain's CDR3 is CASSKEGWGTEAFF. The CDR3 DNA sequence: TGTGCCAGTAGTAAAGAGGGCTGGGGCACTGAAGCTTTCTTT.